The 32 T cell receptor beta chains reported below all come from one sample, sequenced in a study of T cells in Graves' hyperthyroidism and ophthalmopathy. Amplification of TCR beta CDR3 regions used RNA as the template. The study used the HTBI primer set for a first-round RT-PCR of the TCR CDR3. TCRdb itself ran the multiplex PCR reads through MiXCR, one entry per CDR3 protein. The sample has about 210,000 distinct CDR3 sequences; approximately 17% are singletons. Sequencing was performed on blood. These receptors were taken from a man aged 45-65 years with Graves' hyperthyroidism.

This clonotype was seen ten or more times. CDR3 in amino acids: CASRVQWDISYNEQFF. DNA for the CDR3: TGCGCCAGCAGAGTACAATGGGACATCTCCTACAATGAGCAGTTCTTC. The J gene is TRBJ2-1, the V gene TRBV5-1, with D perhaps TRBD1 (6 bases). Trimming took off 5 bases at V and 0 bases at J, with 15 bases between the two ends. CDR1 SGHRS and CDR2 YFSETQ come from the germline V gene. The CDR3 covers 16 residues.

This clonotype was seen many times. V and J are TRBV5-1 and TRBJ1-2; the D gene is possibly TRBD1 (5 bases). The CDR3 is made up of 15 amino acids. V lost 2 bases to trimming and J lost 5 bases, with 16 bases between them. Germline V gene lookup returns CDR1 SGHRS and CDR2 YFSETQ. CDR3 in DNA: TGCGCCAGCAGCTTCCGGGGCCCCCGGGGTTATGGCTACACCTTC. Residues: CASSFRGPRGYGYTF.

J is TRBJ2-7 and V is TRBV11-2, with 11 positions matching TRBD2. CDR1 is SGHAT and CDR2 is FQNNGV in the germline V gene. The CDR3 is 15 amino acids. With V trimmed by 5 bases and J by 6 bases, 9 bases remained unmatched. In DNA form, the CDR3 reads TGTGCCAGCAGCCTAATACTAGCGGGAGTGAGCGAGCAGTACTTC. This codes for CASSLILAGVSEQYF.

The CDR3 region is CASSGGGMGLNYEQYF. The CDR3 DNA reads as TGTGCCAGCAGCGGGGGGGGGATGGGACTAAACTACGAGCAGTACTTC. The V gene is TRBV9, the J gene TRBJ2-7; 7 nucleotides agree with TRBD2. V shed 3 bases and J 3 bases; nucleotides not matched to a gene: 12. Germline V lookup: CDR1 SGDLS, CDR2 YYNGEE. The CDR3 sequence is 16 residues long.

This clonotype was seen many times. This rearrangement joins TRBV15 to TRBJ2-3; 8 nucleotides match TRBD2. This CDR3 spans 15 amino acids. Trimming took 2 bases from V and 7 from J; bases not matched to a gene: 8. Germline lookup yields CDR1 LNHNV and CDR2 YYDKDF (reference sequence). The CDR3 DNA is TGTGCCACCAGCAGACCAGCGGGAGCTAGTAATACGCAGTATTTT. Its protein is CATSRPAGASNTQYF.

As regards this clonotype: This may arise from a read error, as a much more abundant clone is one base away. The chain joins TRBV27 to TRBJ1-1, with 7 bases identical to TRBD1. J was trimmed by 11 bases and V by 9 bases; bases with no gene match: 21. Looked up from germline, CDR1 is MNHEY and CDR2 is SMNVEV (reference sequence). This CDR3 comprises 15 residues. CDR3 DNA: TGTGCCAGAAGTCCCCGGGACAGCCTGTTAGCTACGGCTTTCTTT. Its translation: CARSPRDSLLATAFF.

The chain joins TRBV7-9 to TRBJ2-1; the match to TRBD2 covers 11 bases. With V trimmed by 4 bases and J by 2 bases, 7 bases remained unmatched. Germline V lookup: CDR1 SEHNR, CDR2 FQNEAQ (reference sequence). This CDR3 is built from 17 residues. CDR3 in amino acids: CASSYWTSGQTYNEQFF. The CDR3 DNA follows: TGTGCCAGCAGCTATTGGACTAGCGGGCAGACCTACAATGAGCAGTTCTTC.

The chain combines TRBV5-4 with TRBJ1-2; 8 bases are a match to TRBD1. This CDR3 is built from 12 residues. Germline-derived CDR1 and CDR2 are SGHNT and YYREEE (reference sequence). The CDR3 reads CRMGQDTYGYTF. The CDR3 DNA reads as TGTCGAATGGGACAGGACACGTATGGCTACACCTTC. Using reference TRBV5-4 and TRBJ1-2 for the parts outside the CDR3, the full variable domain is ETGVTQSPTHLIKTRGQQVTLRCSSQSGHNTVSWYQQALGQGPQFIFQYYREEENGRGNFPPRFSGLQFPNYSSELNVNALELDDSALYLCRMGQDTYGYTFGSGTRLTVV.

The sample holds many counts of this clonotype. This rearrangement joins TRBV11-3 to TRBJ2-7, with 7 bases fitting TRBD1. The CDR3 is 14 amino acids. V dropped 5 bases and J dropped 2; count of bases not matched to a gene: 6. The germline V gene encodes CDR1 SGHNT and CDR2 YENEEA. The CDR3 nucleotides read TGTGCCAGCAGCCCCCGGGACAGCACCTACGAGCAGTACTTC. Protein sequence: CASSPRDSTYEQYF.

In this sample, this clonotype turned up a few times. A much larger clone lies a single base off, so this may be a read error. The J gene is TRBJ1-2, the V gene TRBV7-2, with a weak D call TRBD1 (5 bases). Germline-derived CDR1 and CDR2 are SGHTA and FQGNSA. This CDR3 is built from 13 residues. The CDR3: CASSPGTGNGCTF. The CDR3 DNA reads TGTGCCAGCAGCCCGGGGACGGGAAATGGCTGCACCTTC.

This clonotype was recorded many times. The chain joins TRBV5-1 to TRBJ2-7; TRBD2 agrees at 16 bases. This CDR3 spans 16 amino acids. V shed 4 bases and J 3 bases; nucleotides not matched to a gene: 4. CDR1 is SGHRS, CDR2 YFSETQ, per germline. This chain's CDR3 is CASSVGLAGGGYEQYF. The CDR3 coding sequence is TGCGCCAGCAGCGTGGGACTAGCGGGAGGGGGCTACGAGCAGTACTTC. Supplemented by reference TRBV5-1 and TRBJ2-7, the full variable domain reads KAGVTQTPRYLIKTRGQQVTLSCSPISGHRSVSWYQQTPGQGLQFLFEYFSETQRNKGNFPGRFSGRQFSNSRSEMNVSTLELGDSALYLCASSVGLAGGGYEQYFGPGTRLTVT.

V is TRBV7-9 and J is TRBJ2-2; D remains unclear. Germline CDR1 SEHNR, CDR2 FQNEAQ (reference sequence). V was shortened by 2 bases and J by 9 bases, with 7 bases between the two germline ends. The CDR3 runs to 12 residues. CDR3 region: CASSLIVRELFF. The CDR3 DNA sequence: TGTGCCAGCAGCTTAATAGTGCGGGAGCTGTTTTTT.

This chain connects TRBV30 to TRBJ2-7, with D unresolved. This CDR3 has 13 amino acids. Germline loops: CDR1 GTSNPN, CDR2 SVGIG (reference sequence). The germline V and J ends were trimmed by 0 bases and 4 bases, with 10 bases remaining between them. CDR3 in DNA: TGTGCCTGGAGTGTACTGGGTGGTTACGAGCAGTACTTC. Its translation is CAWSVLGGYEQYF.

The chain joins TRBV3-1 to TRBJ2-7; D may be TRBD2 (6 bases). Germline values: CDR1 LGHDT, CDR2 YNNKEL (reference sequence). The CDR3 is made up of 14 amino acids. V was cut by 4 bases and J by 0 bases, with 10 bases left in between. CDR3 sequence: CASSRDSISYEQYF. The CDR3 nucleotides are TGTGCCAGCAGCCGGGACTCCATCTCCTACGAGCAGTACTTC.

In this sample, this clonotype turned up a few times. The chain has TRBV7-9 and TRBJ2-1; D gene unclear. The CDR3 is 12 residues long. Germline-derived CDR1 and CDR2 are SEHNR and FQNEAQ (reference sequence). Deletions cut 5 bases from V and 9 bases from J, with 11 bases between. CDR3: CASSPSAGEQFF. The CDR3 region has the DNA TGTGCCAGCAGCCCTTCAGCCGGTGAGCAGTTCTTC. Together with reference TRBV7-9 and TRBJ2-1, the CDR3 gives the full variable domain: DTGVSQNPRHKITKRGQNVTFRCDPISEHNRLYWYRQTLGQGPEFLTYFQNEAQLEKSRLLSDRFSAERPKGSFSTLEIQRTEQGDSAMYLCASSPSAGEQFFGPGTRLTVL.

This clonotype was seen at least ten times. The V call is TRBV20-1, the J call TRBJ2-3; 11 bases agree with TRBD2. CDR1 and CDR2 from the germline V gene are DFQATT and SNEGSKA (reference sequence). The CDR3 is 15 amino acids. The junction had 4 bases not matched to a gene; V was cut back by 4 bases and J by 1 base. Here the CDR3 reads CSATRLAGRTDTQYF. The CDR3 coding sequence is TGCAGTGCTACACGACTAGCGGGGCGCACAGATACGCAGTATTTT.

This chain uses TRBV7-2 with TRBJ2-7, with 7 nucleotides matching TRBD2. Germline CDR1 and CDR2: SGHTA and FQGNSA. Unmatched junction bases numbered 12, after V lost 2 bases and J lost 5 bases. The CDR3 has 16 residues. As DNA, the CDR3 is TGTGCCAGCAGCTTACCCGGGTCGGGGGGAGTCCACGAGCAGTACTTC. It translates to CASSLPGSGGVHEQYF.

This clonotype has at least ten counts. The J gene is TRBJ2-1, the V gene TRBV6-1; 10 bases line up with TRBD2. In germline, CDR1 is MNHNS, CDR2 SASEGT. There are 15 residues in the CDR3. V shed 7 bases and J 9 bases; nucleotides not matched to a gene: 12. The CDR3 DNA follows: TGTGCCAGCACCCCACTAGCGGGACTATTTGGTGAGCAGTTCTTC. Translated: CASTPLAGLFGEQFF.

This clonotype was counted ten times or more. The chain carries TRBV2 and TRBJ1-2, with a tentative D call TRBD1 (5 bases). CDR1 and CDR2 from the germline V gene are SNHLY and FYNNEI. Trimming took 4 bases from V and 8 from J, leaving 8 bases between them. The CDR3 runs 11 residues. Written as DNA, the CDR3 is TGTGCCAGCAGTGGAGGGGTCGGCTACACCTTC. Translated: CASSGGVGYTF.

About this clonotype itself: A much larger clonotype is one base distant, so this may be a read error. The chain links TRBV9 to TRBJ1-2; D unclear. V was clipped by 7 bases and J by 4 bases, with 20 bases between them. Germline values: CDR1 SGDLS, CDR2 YYNGEE. The CDR3 contains 15 residues. CDR3 loop: CASGGRTNPLYGYTF. DNA for the CDR3: TGTGCCAGCGGTGGACGGACCAACCCCCTCTATGGCTACACCTTC.

This clonotype was observed many times. The CDR3 loop is CASSGLADYNEQFF. The CDR3 DNA is TGTGCCAGCAGTGGACTAGCGGATTACAATGAGCAGTTCTTC. The chain links TRBV2 to TRBJ2-1; TRBD2 matches 9 bases. The CDR3 sequence is 14 residues long. The V and J ends lost 4 bases and 4 bases, in that order; junction bases with no gene match: 2. Germline assignment: CDR1 SNHLY and CDR2 FYNNEI.

This clonotype came up many times. V is TRBV6-1 and J is TRBJ1-2, with 11 positions matching TRBD1. J lost 6 bases, V lost 6 bases, and 6 bases had no gene match. CDR3 length: 14 amino acids. In germline, CDR1 is MNHNS, CDR2 SASEGT. The CDR3 DNA reads TGTGCCAGCAGAGTGGGACAGGGGGGCGATGGCTACACCTTC. Protein product: CASRVGQGGDGYTF.

The count of this clonotype is one. This chain links TRBV11-2 with TRBJ2-7; D gene unclear. This CDR3 is 13 amino acids long. Germline lookup yields CDR1 SGHAT and CDR2 FQNNGV. V lost 3 bases, J lost 6 bases, and 12 bases lay in between. CDR3: CASSLEPLGEQYF. CDR3 sequence (DNA): TGTGCCAGCAGCTTGGAACCCCTGGGCGAGCAGTACTTC.

This clonotype has only a few counts. V is TRBV6-1 and J is TRBJ2-3; D gene ambiguous. This CDR3 spans 14 amino acids. The germline V gene has CDR1 MNHNS and CDR2 SASEGT. V was clipped by 5 bases and J by 5 bases, with 14 bases between them. The CDR3 sequence: CASSLTRYGDTQYF. In nucleotides, the CDR3 is TGTGCCAGCAGTTTGACCCGATATGGAGATACGCAGTATTTT.

The chain recombines TRBV5-8 with TRBJ2-3, with 7 nucleotides matching TRBD2. The ends lost 3 bases at V and 2 bases at J; junction bases unmatched: 6. Germline V gene lookup returns CDR1 SGHTS and CDR2 YDEGEE. The CDR3 runs 15 residues. CDR3 DNA: TGTGCCAGCAGCTCGAGACTAGCCACCACAGATACGCAGTATTTT. Encoded protein: CASSSRLATTDTQYF.

This clonotype has only one observation. CDR3 amino acids: CASSQDREPTASGNEQFF. CDR3 in DNA: TGTGCCAGCAGTCAAGACAGGGAGCCTACGGCTAGCGGGAATGAGCAGTTCTTC. The chain links TRBV28 to TRBJ2-1, with a tentative D call TRBD2 (8 bases). V was shortened by 5 bases and J by 7 bases, with 27 bases between the two germline ends. The CDR3 has 18 residues. The germline CDR1 and CDR2 sequences are MDHEN and SYDVKM.

The chain recombines TRBV7-2 with TRBJ2-3; D unclear. Germline CDR1 and CDR2: SGHTA and FQGNSA. The CDR3 loop spans 15 amino acids. Trimming removed 5 bases from V and 0 bases from J, with 12 bases in between. For the CDR3, the DNA is TGTGCCAGCAGCCAAGCCTCAACTAGCACAGATACGCAGTATTTT. Its protein is CASSQASTSTDTQYF.

The table lists this clonotype with a count of one. Possible read error: a much larger clone is one base away. This chain joins TRBV12-3 or TRBV12-4 and TRBJ2-3; 14 positions match TRBD2. This CDR3 spans 16 amino acids. J was trimmed by 5 bases and V by 5 bases; bases with no gene match: 6. CDR3 sequence: CASSLGLAGGGDTQYF. CDR3 nucleotide sequence: TGTGCCAGCAGTCTAGGACTAGCGGGAGGAGGAGATACGCAGTATTTT.

The chain uses TRBV11-3 and TRBJ2-2; 10 bases match TRBD2. The CDR3 sequence is 14 residues long. Unmatched junction bases numbered 6, after V lost 7 bases and J lost 7 bases. From germline, CDR1 is SGHNT and CDR2 YENEEA. The CDR3 nucleotides read TGTGCCAGCAACCTAGCGGGAGTCGACGGGGAGCTGTTTTTT. It specifies CASNLAGVDGELFF.

For the CDR3, the DNA is TGTGCCAGCAGTCCAAGGACGAATAGAAACTATGGCTACACCTTC. Residues: CASSPRTNRNYGYTF. The chain has TRBV12-3 or TRBV12-4 and TRBJ1-2; D remains unclear. V lost 5 bases and J 2 bases, leaving 15 bases between the germline ends. The CDR3 spans 15 residues.

This clonotype was detected many times. CDR3 nucleotide sequence: TGTGCCAGCAGCCCGGAAAGCTCCTACGAGCAGTACTTC. Translating gives CASSPESSYEQYF. The chain carries TRBV11-2 and TRBJ2-7; D remains unclear. The germline V gene encodes CDR1 SGHAT and CDR2 FQNNGV. This CDR3 is built from 13 residues. The V and J ends lost 5 bases and 0 bases respectively, with 8 bases between them.

This clonotype appeared many times. V and J are TRBV12-5 and TRBJ2-7, with a tentative D call TRBD1 (6 bases). The V gene lost 4 bases and the J gene lost 4 bases, with 20 bases spanning the gap. Germline-derived CDR1 and CDR2 are LGHNT and FRNRAP. The CDR3 is made up of 16 amino acids. CDR3 bases: TGTGCTAGTGGTTCAACGGTCGGACAGAGCCCATACGAGCAGTACTTC. Translation gives CASGSTVGQSPYEQYF.